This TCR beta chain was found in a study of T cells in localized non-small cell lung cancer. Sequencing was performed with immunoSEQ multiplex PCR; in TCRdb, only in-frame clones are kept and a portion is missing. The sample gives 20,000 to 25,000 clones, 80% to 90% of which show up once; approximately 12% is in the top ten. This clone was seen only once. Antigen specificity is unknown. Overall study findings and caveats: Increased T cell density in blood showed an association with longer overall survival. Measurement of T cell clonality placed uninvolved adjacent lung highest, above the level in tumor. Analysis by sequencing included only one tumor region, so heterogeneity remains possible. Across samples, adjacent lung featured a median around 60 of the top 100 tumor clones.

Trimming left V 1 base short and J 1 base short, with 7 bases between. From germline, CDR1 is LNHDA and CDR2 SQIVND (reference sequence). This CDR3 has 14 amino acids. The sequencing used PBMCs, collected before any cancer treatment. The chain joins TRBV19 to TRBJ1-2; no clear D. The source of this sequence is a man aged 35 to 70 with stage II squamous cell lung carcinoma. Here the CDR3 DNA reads TGTGCCAGTAGTATAGGGGGAGTTAACTATGGCTACACCTTC. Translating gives CASSIGGVNYGYTF.